The 18 T cell receptor beta chains in this list originate from one sample, sequenced in a study of Ad26.COV2.S vaccination and SARS-CoV-2 variants. Treatment in this sample: around 19 received Ad26.COV2.S at low or high dose, single or two shots; a few received placebo; per-sample allocation not given. Sampling was done on day 63 after the first vaccine or placebo injection. The assay was immunoSEQ multiplex PCR, and TCRdb's table has in-frame clones only and misses some. The repertoire holds 300,000 to 350,000 clones, with 88% as singletons. This sample comprised peripheral blood, obtained in a trial of Ad26.COV2.S vaccine versus placebo. These receptor sequences come from a person between 18 and 65 years old who received the Ad26.COV2.S COVID-19 vaccine or a placebo.

The chain joins TRBV11-2 to TRBJ1-2, with a weak D call TRBD1 (5 bases). The CDR3 has 15 amino acids. The germline V gene has CDR1 SGHAT and CDR2 FQNNGV. The V and J ends lost 6 bases and 2 bases respectively, with 16 bases between them. This chain's CDR3 is CASSPTGTPNYGYTF. Written as DNA, the CDR3 is TGTGCCAGCAGTCCCACCGGGACCCCGAACTATGGCTACACCTTC.

The chain employs TRBV5-4 and TRBJ2-2, with TRBD2 identical over 8 bases. Germline CDR1 reads SGHNT; CDR2 reads YYREEE (reference sequence). The CDR3 length is 17 residues. The V and J ends lost 4 bases and 3 bases, in that order; junction bases with no gene match: 11. The CDR3 DNA reads TGTGCCAGCAGCCCTGGCCCGGGGGGGTCGGACACCGGGGAGCTGTTTTTT. This sequence encodes CASSPGPGGSDTGELFF.

The V gene is TRBV19, the J gene TRBJ1-5; maybe TRBD1 (5 bases). This CDR3 has 14 residues. The germline V and J ends were trimmed by 4 bases and 6 bases, with 13 bases remaining between them. Germline CDR1 is LNHDA and CDR2 is SQIVND (reference sequence). CDR3 DNA: TGTGCCAGTAGTACGTCGGCCCAGGGTCAGCCCCAGCATTTT. It is translated as CASSTSAQGQPQHF.

V and J are TRBV9 and TRBJ1-6, with D unclear. V was trimmed by 0 bases and J by 9 bases, leaving 13 bases between them. The CDR3 is 15 amino acids. Germline V gene sequence: CDR1 SGDLS, CDR2 YYNGEE. This CDR3 is CASSVAGGSSSPLHF. Written as DNA, the CDR3 is TGTGCCAGCAGCGTAGCTGGTGGAAGTAGTTCACCCCTCCACTTT. Variable domain in full (rest from reference TRBV9 and TRBJ1-6): DSGVTQTPKHLITATGQRVTLRCSPRSGDLSVYWYQQSLDQGLQFLIQYYNGEERAKGNILERFSAQQFPDLHSELNLSSLELGDSALYFCASSVAGGSSSPLHFGNGTRLTVT.

The chain combines TRBV7-2 with TRBJ2-1, with D perhaps TRBD1 (5 bases). V was shortened by 6 bases and J by 0 bases, with 12 bases between the two germline ends. CDR1 SGHTA and CDR2 FQGNSA come from the germline V gene. This CDR3 contains 15 residues. The CDR3 region is CASRRGLSSYNEQFF. The CDR3 DNA follows: TGTGCCAGCAGAAGGGGCCTTAGCTCCTACAATGAGCAGTTCTTC.

The CDR3 coding sequence is TGTGCCTGGGGAAACACTAGATACGAGCAGTACTTC. Translation gives CAWGNTRYEQYF. The genes are TRBV30 and TRBJ2-7, with a possible D match to TRBD2 (5 bases). With 5 bases removed from V and 4 bases from J, the gap between germline ends came to 12 bases. The germline gives CDR1 GTSNPN, CDR2 SVGIG (reference sequence). The CDR3 loop spans 12 amino acids. Full variable domain (outside the CDR3, taken from reference TRBV30 and TRBJ2-7): SQTIHQWPATLVQPVGSPLSLECTVEGTSNPNLYWYRQAAGRGLQLLFYSVGIGQISSEVPQNLSASRPQDRQFILSSKKLLLSDSGFYLCAWGNTRYEQYFGPGTRLTVT.

J is TRBJ1-1 and V is TRBV7-8, with TRBD1 as a possible D gene (5 bases). There are 14 residues in the CDR3. V gave up 5 bases and J gave up 0 bases, with 10 bases separating them. Germline values: CDR1 SGHVS, CDR2 FQNEAQ. CDR3 loop: CASSIRGLNTEAFF. The CDR3, as DNA: TGTGCCAGCAGCATAAGGGGCCTGAACACTGAAGCTTTCTTT.

The J gene is TRBJ1-2, the V gene TRBV3-1 (or the pseudogene TRBV3-2), with D unclear. The CDR3 runs 15 residues. Trimming cost V 4 bases and J 8 bases, with 20 bases left between them. Germline V CDR1 and CDR2: LGHDT, YNNKEL (reference sequence). The CDR3 reads CASSPPTQEVVGYTF. Here the CDR3 DNA reads TGTGCCAGCAGCCCCCCCACCCAAGAGGTCGTGGGCTACACCTTC.

The chain recombines TRBV5-8 with TRBJ2-3; TRBD1 might be the D (5 bases). Germline CDR1 SGHTS, CDR2 YDEGEE. The CDR3 runs to 18 residues. V dropped 7 bases and J dropped 1 base, with 25 bases sitting between them. Here the CDR3 DNA reads TGTGCCAGCCCCCAGCCTTTGGCTTCCAGGGCGGGCACAGATACGCAGTATTTT. As protein: CASPQPLASRAGTDTQYF.

CDR3 bases: TGTGCCAGCTCACCACAGGGGACGAGTGGCTACACCTTC. It specifies CASSPQGTSGYTF. This chain links TRBV18 with TRBJ1-2; TRBD1 might be the D (5 bases). CDR3 length equals 13 residues. Germline lookup yields CDR1 KGHSH and CDR2 LQKENI. Trimming took 1 base from V and 7 from J, leaving 10 bases between them.

The gene calls are TRBV3-1 (or the pseudogene TRBV3-2) and TRBJ2-1; TRBD1 aligns across 8 bases. V dropped 4 bases and J dropped 0; count of bases not matched to a gene: 5. The V gene's germline CDR1 is LGHDT and CDR2 YNNKEL (reference sequence). The CDR3 covers 16 residues. The CDR3: CASSLTGGSSYNEQFF. CDR3 sequence (DNA): TGTGCCAGCAGCCTAACAGGGGGTAGCTCCTACAATGAGCAGTTCTTC.

The V and J genes are TRBV11-1 and TRBJ2-3; 7 positions agree with TRBD1. Losses at the gene ends were 4 bases for V and 3 bases for J; bases not matched to a gene: 4. CDR1 and CDR2 (germline): SGHAT, FQDESV (reference sequence). This CDR3 region has 14 residues. The CDR3 sequence is CASSSGQNTDTQYF. Here the CDR3 DNA reads TGTGCCAGCAGCTCGGGACAGAATACAGATACGCAGTATTTT.

The chain couples TRBV27 to TRBJ2-7; a possible D gene is TRBD2 (5 bases). This CDR3 comprises 17 residues. The germline V and J ends were trimmed by 7 bases and 6 bases, with 28 bases remaining between them. Germline CDR1 MNHEY, CDR2 SMNVEV (reference sequence). CDR3 DNA: TGTGCCAGCATCACCGAGACTATGACTCAAAACCCAACCGAGCAGTACTTC. Amino acid sequence: CASITETMTQNPTEQYF.

This clone has more than one count but fewer than ten. The V and J genes are TRBV6-1 and TRBJ2-2; D gene uncertain. V lost 1 base and J 5 bases, leaving 8 bases between the germline ends. The germline V gene encodes CDR1 MNHNS and CDR2 SASEGT. CDR3 size: 14 residues. The CDR3 spells CASSEVWRTGELFF. CDR3 nucleotide sequence: TGTGCCAGCAGTGAAGTTTGGAGAACCGGGGAGCTGTTTTTT.

This clone was counted a single time. This sequence joins TRBV6-2 or TRBV6-3 and TRBJ2-1; possible D gene TRBD2, 6 bases. The CDR3 spans 18 residues. From germline, CDR1 is MNHEY and CDR2 SVGEGT. Trimming took off 4 bases at V and 0 bases at J, with 19 bases between the two ends. In nucleotides, the CDR3 is TGTGCCAGCAGTTTATGGGGCGGGGCCCTTAGCTCCTACAATGAGCAGTTCTTC. This codes for CASSLWGGALSSYNEQFF.

The chain is built from TRBV6-2 or TRBV6-3 and TRBJ1-2; 8 nucleotides line up with TRBD1. The V segment lost 2 bases and the J segment 5 bases; nucleotides outside the gene matches: 7. Germline V lookup: CDR1 MNHEY, CDR2 SVGEGT. CDR3 length: 15 residues. As DNA, the CDR3 is TGTGCCAGCAGTTACGCGGCAGGGGGCCGGTATGGCTACACCTTC. The encoded protein is CASSYAAGGRYGYTF.

Regarding this clone: Other DNA sequences from this sample encode an identical CDR3 as well. This sequence joins TRBV27 and TRBJ2-2; 8 nucleotides agree with TRBD2. V was clipped by 2 bases and J by 2 bases; unmatched bases: 4. Looked up from germline, CDR1 is MNHEY and CDR2 is SMNVEV (reference sequence). This CDR3 contains 16 residues. The CDR3 coding sequence is TGTGCCAGCAGTTTAGCCAGCGGGAGTAACACCGGGGAGCTGTTTTTT. Amino acids: CASSLASGSNTGELFF.

This clone was observed once. The chain combines TRBV18 with TRBJ2-7; TRBD2 matches 12 bases. With V trimmed by 1 base and J by 4 bases, 11 bases remained unmatched. Germline CDR1 reads KGHSH; CDR2 reads LQKENI. CDR3 length: 18 residues. The CDR3 DNA reads TGTGCCAGCTCACCACGGAGACTAGCGGGAGAATTGAGGTACGAGCAGTACTTC. This codes for CASSPRRLAGELRYEQYF.